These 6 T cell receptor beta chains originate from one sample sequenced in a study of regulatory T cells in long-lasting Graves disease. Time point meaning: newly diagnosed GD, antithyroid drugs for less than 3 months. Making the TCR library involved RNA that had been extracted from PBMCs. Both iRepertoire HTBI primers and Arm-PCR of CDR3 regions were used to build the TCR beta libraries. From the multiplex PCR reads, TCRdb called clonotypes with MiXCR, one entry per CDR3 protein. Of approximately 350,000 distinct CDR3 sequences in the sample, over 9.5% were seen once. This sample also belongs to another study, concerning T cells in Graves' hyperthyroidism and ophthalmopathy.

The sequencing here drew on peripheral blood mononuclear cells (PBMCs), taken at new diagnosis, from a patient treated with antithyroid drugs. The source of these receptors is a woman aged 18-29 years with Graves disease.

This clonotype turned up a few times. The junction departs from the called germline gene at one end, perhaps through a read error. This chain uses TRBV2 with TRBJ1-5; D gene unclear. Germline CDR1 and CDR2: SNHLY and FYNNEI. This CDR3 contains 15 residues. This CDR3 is CASSADVYSDQPQHF. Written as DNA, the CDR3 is TGTGCCAGCAGTGCGGACGTTTATAGCGATCAGCCCCAGCATTTT. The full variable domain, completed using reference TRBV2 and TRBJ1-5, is EPEVTQTPSHQVTQMGQEVILRCVPISNHLYFYWYRQILGQKVEFLVSFYNNEISEKSEIFDDQFSVERPDGSNFTLKIRSTKLEDSAMYFCASSADVYSDQPQHFGDGTRLSIL.

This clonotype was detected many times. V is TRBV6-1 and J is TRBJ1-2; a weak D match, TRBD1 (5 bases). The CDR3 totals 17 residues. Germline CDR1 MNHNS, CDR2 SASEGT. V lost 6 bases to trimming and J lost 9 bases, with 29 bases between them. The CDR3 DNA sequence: TGTGCCAGCAGCCCGACCAGGACAACGAAGGTGGACGGCTGCTACACCTTC. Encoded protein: CASSPTRTTKVDGCYTF.

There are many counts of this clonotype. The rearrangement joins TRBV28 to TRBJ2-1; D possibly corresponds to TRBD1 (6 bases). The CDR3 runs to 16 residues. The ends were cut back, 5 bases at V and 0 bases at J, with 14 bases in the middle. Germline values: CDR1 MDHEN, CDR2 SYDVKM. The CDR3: CASSGDNTSSYNEQFF. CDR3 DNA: TGTGCCAGCAGTGGGGACAACACAAGCTCCTACAATGAGCAGTTCTTC.

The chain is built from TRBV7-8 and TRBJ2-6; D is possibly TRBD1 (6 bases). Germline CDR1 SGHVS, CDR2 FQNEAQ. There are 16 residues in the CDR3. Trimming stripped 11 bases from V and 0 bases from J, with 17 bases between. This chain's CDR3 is CAQRYRAISGANVLTF. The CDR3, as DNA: TGTGCCCAGAGGTACAGGGCGATCTCTGGGGCCAACGTCCTGACTTTC.

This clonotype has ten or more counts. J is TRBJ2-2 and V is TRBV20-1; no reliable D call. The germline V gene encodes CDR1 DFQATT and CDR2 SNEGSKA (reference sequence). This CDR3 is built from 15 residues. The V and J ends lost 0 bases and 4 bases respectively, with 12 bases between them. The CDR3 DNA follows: TGCAGTGCTAGAGAAAGGAGTAGGAGCACCGGGGAGCTGTTTTTT. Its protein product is CSARERSRSTGELFF.

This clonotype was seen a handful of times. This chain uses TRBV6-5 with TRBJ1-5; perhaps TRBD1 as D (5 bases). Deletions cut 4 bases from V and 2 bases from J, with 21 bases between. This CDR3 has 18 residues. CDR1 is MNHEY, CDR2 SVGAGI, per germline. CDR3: CASSFRGDARFGNQPQHF. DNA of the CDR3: TGTGCCAGCAGTTTCCGGGGGGATGCCAGGTTTGGCAATCAGCCCCAGCATTTT.